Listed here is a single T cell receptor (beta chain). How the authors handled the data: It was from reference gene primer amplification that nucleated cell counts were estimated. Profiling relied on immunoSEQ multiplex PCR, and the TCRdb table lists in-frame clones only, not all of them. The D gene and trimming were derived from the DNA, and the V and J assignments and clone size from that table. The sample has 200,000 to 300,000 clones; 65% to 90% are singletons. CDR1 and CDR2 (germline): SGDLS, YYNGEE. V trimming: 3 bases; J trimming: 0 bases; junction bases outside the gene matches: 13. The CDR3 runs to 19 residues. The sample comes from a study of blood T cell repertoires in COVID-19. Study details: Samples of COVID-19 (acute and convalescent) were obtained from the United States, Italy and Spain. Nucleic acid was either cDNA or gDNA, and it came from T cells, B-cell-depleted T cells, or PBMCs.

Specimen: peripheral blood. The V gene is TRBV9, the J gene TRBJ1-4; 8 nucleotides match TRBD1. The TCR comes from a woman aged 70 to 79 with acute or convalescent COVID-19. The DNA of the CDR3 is TGTGCCAGCAGCGCAGGGTTAGGACAGGGCCCTGCAACTAATGAAAAACTGTTTTTT. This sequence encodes CASSAGLGQGPATNEKLFF.